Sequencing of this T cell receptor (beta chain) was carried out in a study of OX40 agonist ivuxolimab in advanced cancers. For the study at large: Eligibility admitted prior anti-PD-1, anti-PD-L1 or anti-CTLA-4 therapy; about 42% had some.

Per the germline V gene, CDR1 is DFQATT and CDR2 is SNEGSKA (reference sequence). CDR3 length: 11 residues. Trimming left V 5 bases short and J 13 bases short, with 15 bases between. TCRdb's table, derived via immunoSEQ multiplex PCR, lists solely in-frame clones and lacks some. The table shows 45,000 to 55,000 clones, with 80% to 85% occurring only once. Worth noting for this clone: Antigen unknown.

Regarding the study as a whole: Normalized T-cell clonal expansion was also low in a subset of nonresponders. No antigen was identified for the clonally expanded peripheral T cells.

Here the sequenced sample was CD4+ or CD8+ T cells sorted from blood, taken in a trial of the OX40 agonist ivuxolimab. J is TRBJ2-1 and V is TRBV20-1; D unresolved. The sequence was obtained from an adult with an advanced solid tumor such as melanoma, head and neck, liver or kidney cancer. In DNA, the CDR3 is TGCAGTGCTCTGGACCCATACCATCAGTTCTTC. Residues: CSALDPYHQFF.